This TCR beta chain originates from a study of monozygotic twins with inflammatory bowel disease. Regarding the study as a whole: Discordant twins had repertoire similarity that did not differ from that of concordant twins, possibly from limited power.

Molecular identifiers with 6-nucleotide sample barcodes were added during cDNA synthesis via template switching. Reanalyzing the 5' RACE reads, TCRdb keeps one entry per CDR3 protein, without DNA. Its clone listing holds some 210,000 distinct CDR3 sequences. Germline-derived CDR1 and CDR2 are DFQATT and SNEGSKA (reference sequence). The CDR3 spans 14 residues. Notes on this clonotype: Its antigen is as yet unknown.

The chain employs TRBV20-1 and TRBJ2-1. The source of this sequence is a human donor with ulcerative colitis or Crohn's disease, or a healthy co-twin of an affected twin (not recorded which). The sequenced sample consisted of blood. CDR3: CSARVVGAYNEQFF.